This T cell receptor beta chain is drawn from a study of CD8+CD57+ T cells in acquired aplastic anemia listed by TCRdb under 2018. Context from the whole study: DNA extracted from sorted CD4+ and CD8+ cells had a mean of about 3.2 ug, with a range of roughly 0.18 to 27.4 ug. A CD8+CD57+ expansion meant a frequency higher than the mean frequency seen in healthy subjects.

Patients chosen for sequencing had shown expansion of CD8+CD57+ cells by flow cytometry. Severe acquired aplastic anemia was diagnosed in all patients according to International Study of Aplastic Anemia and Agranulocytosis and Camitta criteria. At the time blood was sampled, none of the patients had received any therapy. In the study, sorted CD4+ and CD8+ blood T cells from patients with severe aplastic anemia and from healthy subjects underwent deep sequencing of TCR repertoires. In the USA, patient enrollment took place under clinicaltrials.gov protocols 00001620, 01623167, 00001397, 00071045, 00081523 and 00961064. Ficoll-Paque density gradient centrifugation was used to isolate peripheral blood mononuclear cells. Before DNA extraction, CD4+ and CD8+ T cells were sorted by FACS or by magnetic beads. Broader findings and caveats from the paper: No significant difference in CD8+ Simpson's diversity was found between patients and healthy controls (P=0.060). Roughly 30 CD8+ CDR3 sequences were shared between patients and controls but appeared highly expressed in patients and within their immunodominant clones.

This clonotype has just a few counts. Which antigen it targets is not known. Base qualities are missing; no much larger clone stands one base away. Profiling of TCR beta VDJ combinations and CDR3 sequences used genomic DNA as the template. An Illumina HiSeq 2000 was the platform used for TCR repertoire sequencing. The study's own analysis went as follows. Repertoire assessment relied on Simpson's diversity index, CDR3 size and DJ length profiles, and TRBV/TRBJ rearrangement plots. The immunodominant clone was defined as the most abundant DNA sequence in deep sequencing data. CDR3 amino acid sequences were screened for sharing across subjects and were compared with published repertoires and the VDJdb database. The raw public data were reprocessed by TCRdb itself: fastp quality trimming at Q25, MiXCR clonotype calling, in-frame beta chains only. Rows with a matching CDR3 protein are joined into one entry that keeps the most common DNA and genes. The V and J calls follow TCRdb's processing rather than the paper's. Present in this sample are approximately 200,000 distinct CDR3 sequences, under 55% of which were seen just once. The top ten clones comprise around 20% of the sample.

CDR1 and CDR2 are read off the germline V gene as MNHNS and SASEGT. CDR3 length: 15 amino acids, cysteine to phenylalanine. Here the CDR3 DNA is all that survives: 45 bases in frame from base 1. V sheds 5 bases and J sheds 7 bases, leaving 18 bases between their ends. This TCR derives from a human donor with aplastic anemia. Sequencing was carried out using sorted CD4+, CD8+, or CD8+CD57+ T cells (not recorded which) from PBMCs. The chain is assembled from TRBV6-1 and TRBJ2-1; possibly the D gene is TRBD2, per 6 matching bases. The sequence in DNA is TGTGCCAGCAGTCCGGAGGGGCTCGTGGGAAATGAGCAGTTCTTC. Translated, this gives CASSPEGLVGNEQFF.